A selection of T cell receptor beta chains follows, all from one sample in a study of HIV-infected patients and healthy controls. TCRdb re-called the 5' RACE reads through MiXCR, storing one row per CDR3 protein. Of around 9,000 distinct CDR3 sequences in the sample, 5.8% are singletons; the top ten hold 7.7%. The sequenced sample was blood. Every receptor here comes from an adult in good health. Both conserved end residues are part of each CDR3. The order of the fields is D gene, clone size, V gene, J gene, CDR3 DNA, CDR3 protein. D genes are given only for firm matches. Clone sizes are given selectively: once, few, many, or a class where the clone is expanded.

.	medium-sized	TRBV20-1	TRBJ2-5	TGCAGTGCACACTCCTCGGAATTGCGAGACACACCATTATTTAGGACCCAGTACTTC	CSAHSSELRDTPLFRTQYF
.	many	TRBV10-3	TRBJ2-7	TGTGCCATCAGGGACTCCCCATCCTACGAGCAGTACTTC	CAIRDSPSYEQYF
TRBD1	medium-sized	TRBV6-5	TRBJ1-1	TGTGCCAGCAGTGCCACTGGACAGGGGAGCGAAGCTTTCTTT	CASSATGQGSEAFF
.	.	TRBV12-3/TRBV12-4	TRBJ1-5	TGTGCCAGCAGTTTGCAGGGGCAAAGACAGCCCCAGCATTTT	CASSLQGQRQPQHF
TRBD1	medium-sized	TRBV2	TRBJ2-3	TGTGCCAGCAGGGGGACAGGGACAGATACGCAGTATTTT	CASRGTGTDTQYF
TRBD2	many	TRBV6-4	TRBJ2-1	TGTGCCAGCAGTGAAAGCGGGAATCATGAGCAGTTCTTC	CASSESGNHEQFF
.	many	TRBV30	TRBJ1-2	TGTGCCTGGAGTGTACTTGTCAGTAGCTATGGCTACACCTTC	CAWSVLVSSYGYTF
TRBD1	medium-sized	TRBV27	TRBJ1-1	TGTGCCAGCAGTTTAAAAGGTTCGGGACAGGGACTGAACACTGAAGCTTTCTTT	CASSLKGSGQGLNTEAFF
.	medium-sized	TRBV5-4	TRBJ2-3	TGTGCCAGCAGCTTGGGTAGCACAGATACGCAGTATTTT	CASSLGSTDTQYF
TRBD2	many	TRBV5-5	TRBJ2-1	TGTGCCAGCAGCTTGGAAAGGTTGGCTAGCGGGGGGTCCAATGAGCAGTTCTTC	CASSLERLASGGSNEQFF
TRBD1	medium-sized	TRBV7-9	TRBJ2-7	TGTGCCAGCAGCCCAGCGCATAGGGGGCATACGGACGAGCAGTACTTC	CASSPAHRGHTDEQYF
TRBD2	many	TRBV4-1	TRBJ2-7	TGCGCCAGCAGCCAAGAAGAGCGGGAGAACCACGAGCAGTACTTC	CASSQEERENHEQYF
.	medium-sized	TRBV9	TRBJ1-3	TGTGCCAGCGCCTTCGATTCCCATGGAAACACCATATATTTT	CASAFDSHGNTIYF
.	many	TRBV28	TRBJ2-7	TGTGCCAGCAGTTCGCCCCCGGGCAGCTACGAGCAGTACTTC	CASSSPPGSYEQYF
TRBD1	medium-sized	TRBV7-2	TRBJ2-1	TGTGCCAGCAGCCCACAGGGGGCCCTTTCCTACAATGAGCAGTTCTTC	CASSPQGALSYNEQFF
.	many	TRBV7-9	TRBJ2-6	TGTGCCAGCAGCAAACGGTTCTCTGGGGCCAACGTCCTGACTTTC	CASSKRFSGANVLTF
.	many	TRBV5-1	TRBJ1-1	TGCGCCAGCAGCTTGGAACCGGGGAACACTGAAGCTTTCTTT	CASSLEPGNTEAFF
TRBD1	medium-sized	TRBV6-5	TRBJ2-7	TGTGCCAGCACCATTCGACAGGGGCCCTACGAGCAGTACTTC	CASTIRQGPYEQYF
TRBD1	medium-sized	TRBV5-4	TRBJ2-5	TGTGCCAGCAGCTCCCACGACAGGGGACAGACCCAGTACTTC	CASSSHDRGQTQYF
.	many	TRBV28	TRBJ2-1	TGTGCCAGCCGAACCAGGGTACCTGAGCAGTTCTTC	CASRTRVPEQFF
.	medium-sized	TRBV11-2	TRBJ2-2	TGTGCCAGCAGCTTCAGGCGGTACACCGGGGAGCTGTTTTTT	CASSFRRYTGELFF
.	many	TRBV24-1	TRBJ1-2	TGTGCCACCAGTGCCCCAACGGGTCAGGGGCCCTATGGCTACACCTTC	CATSAPTGQGPYGYTF
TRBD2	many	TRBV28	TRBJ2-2	TGTGCCAGCAGTTTAGCGGGAGGGCCGACCGGGGAGCTGTTTTTT	CASSLAGGPTGELFF
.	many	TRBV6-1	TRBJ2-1	TGTGCCAGCAGTGATACTAGCAAAAAGGATCGGCAGTTCTTC	CASSDTSKKDRQFF
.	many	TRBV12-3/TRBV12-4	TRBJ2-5	TGTGCCAGCAGTTTTGGGCGCCAGGCCCCCCGGGACTTC	CASSFGRQAPRDF
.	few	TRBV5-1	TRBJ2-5	TGCGCCAGCAGCTTCGGTACGGCACAGATTTATCAAGAGACCCAGTACTTC	CASSFGTAQIYQETQYF
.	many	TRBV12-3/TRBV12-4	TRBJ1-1	TGTGCCAGCACTTCCAGGGCCCCGAGGACTGAAGCTTTCTTT	CASTSRAPRTEAFF
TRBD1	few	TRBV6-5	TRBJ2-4	TGTGCCAGCAGTCAAGGACAGGGCCAGTACTTC	CASSQGQGQYF
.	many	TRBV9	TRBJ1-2	TGTGCCAGCAGAGGTGAGCGGAACTATGGCTACACCTTC	CASRGERNYGYTF
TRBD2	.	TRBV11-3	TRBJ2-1	TGTGCCAGCAGCTCCCATAGCGGGGGGGTTGAGCAGTTCTTC	CASSSHSGGVEQFF
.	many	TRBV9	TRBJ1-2	TGTGCCAGCAGCGTAGGGGGAGGAACTAACTATGGCTACACCTTC	CASSVGGGTNYGYTF
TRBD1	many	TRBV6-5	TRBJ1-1	TGTGCCAGCAGTTACCTCCTGACAGGGGCCGTAGGAGAAGCTTTCTTT	CASSYLLTGAVGEAFF
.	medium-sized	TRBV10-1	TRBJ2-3	TGCGCCAGCAGTGAAGGGAGCCGGGGGCAGGGACAAACAGATACGCAGTATTTT	CASSEGSRGQGQTDTQYF
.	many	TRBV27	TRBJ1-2	TGTGCCAGCAGTAGATCGGGGGGATACTATGGCTACACCTTC	CASSRSGGYYGYTF
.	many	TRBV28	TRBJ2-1	TGTGCCAGCAGCTCATTCCCCCATGAGCAGTTCTTC	CASSSFPHEQFF
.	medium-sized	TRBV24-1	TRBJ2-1	TGTGCCACCAGTGATTCTGGACAGTTTTTCAATGAGCAGTTCTTC	CATSDSGQFFNEQFF
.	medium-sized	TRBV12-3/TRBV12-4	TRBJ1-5	TGTGCCAGCAGTTACCTCCGGGCAGGGGATAGGTATCAGCCCCAGCATTTT	CASSYLRAGDRYQPQHF
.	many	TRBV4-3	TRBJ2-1	TGCGCCAGCAGCCAAGATTGGGCTAGGGGACCCTCCTACAATGAGCAGTTCTTC	CASSQDWARGPSYNEQFF
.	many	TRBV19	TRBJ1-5	TGTGCCAGCGACAGGAAGATCACCAATCAGCCCCAGCATTTT	CASDRKITNQPQHF
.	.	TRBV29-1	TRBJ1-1	TGCAGCGTTGGCAGCCAGAACACTGAAGCTTTCTTT	CSVGSQNTEAFF
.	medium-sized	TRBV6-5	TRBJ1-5	TGTGCCAGCAGTAGAGGTGGCAATCAGCCCCAGCATTTT	CASSRGGNQPQHF
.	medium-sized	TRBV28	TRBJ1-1	TGTGCCAGCAGTCCCGACGTCACTGAAGCTTTCTTT	CASSPDVTEAFF
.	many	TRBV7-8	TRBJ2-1	TGTGCCAGCACCTCTATGGGAGCGGAGGGCAATGAGCAGTTCTTC	CASTSMGAEGNEQFF
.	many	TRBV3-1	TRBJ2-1	TGTGCCACCCGACTTAACAATGAGCAGTTCTTC	CATRLNNEQFF
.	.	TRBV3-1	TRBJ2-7	TGTGCCAGCAGCCAAGACCGTGAGCAGTACTTC	CASSQDREQYF
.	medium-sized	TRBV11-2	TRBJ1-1	TGTGCCAGCAGCTTATTCAGCGCAGGAGGCGAAGCTTTCTTT	CASSLFSAGGEAFF
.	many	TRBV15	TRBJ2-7	TGTGCCACCAGCAGAAACCGGGACGTCTCCTACGAGCAGTACTTC	CATSRNRDVSYEQYF
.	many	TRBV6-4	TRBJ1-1	TGTGCCAGCAGTGTTTCGGCAGGGGTGAACACTGAAGCTTTCTTT	CASSVSAGVNTEAFF
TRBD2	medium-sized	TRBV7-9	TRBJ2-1	TGTGCCAGCAGCTTCAAGCGGGGGCTAAACAATGAGCAGTTCTTC	CASSFKRGLNNEQFF
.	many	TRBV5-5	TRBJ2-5	TGTGCCAGCAGCTTGGATAGGGTGGGCGGAGTAGAGACCCAGTACTTC	CASSLDRVGGVETQYF
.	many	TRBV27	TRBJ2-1	TGTGCCAGCAGTTTTGCTAACTACAATGCGCAGTTCTTC	CASSFANYNAQFF
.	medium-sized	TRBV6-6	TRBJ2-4	TGTGCCAGCCAGGGATCGGTGGACATTCAGTACTTC	CASQGSVDIQYF
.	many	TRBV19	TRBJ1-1	TGTGCCAGTAGTCTCACTACGAACACTGAAGCTTTCTTT	CASSLTTNTEAFF
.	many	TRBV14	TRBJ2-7	TGTGCCAGCAGCCAAAGCCCTAGCATCTCCTACGAGCAGTACTTC	CASSQSPSISYEQYF
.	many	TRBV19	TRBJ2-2	TGTGCCAGTCAGGGGTCGAACACCGGGGAGCTGTTTTTT	CASQGSNTGELFF
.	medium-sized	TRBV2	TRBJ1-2	TGTGCCAGCAAACAGGACTATGGCTACACCTTC	CASKQDYGYTF
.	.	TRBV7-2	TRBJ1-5	TGTGCCAGCAGCTTCTACACCCAACCCCAGCATTTT	CASSFYTQPQHF
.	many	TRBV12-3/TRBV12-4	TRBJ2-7	TGTGCCAGCAGCCTCCAGGGGAACGAGCAGTACTTC	CASSLQGNEQYF
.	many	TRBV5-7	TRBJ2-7	TGTGCCAGCAGCCTGGAAGACAGGGAGGTAGACGAGCAGTACTTC	CASSLEDREVDEQYF